These 13 T cell receptor beta chains were all obtained from the same sample, sequenced in a study of T cell changes during pregnancy in multiple sclerosis. Repertoires were generated with immunoSEQ multiplex PCR, while TCRdb's copy carries only in-frame clones and drops some. The sample consists of fewer than 140,000 clones, under 95% of them appearing once. This material consisted of peripheral blood, taken before pregnancy. The receptor source for this set is a female donor with multiple sclerosis, enrolled in a pregnancy study.

V and J are TRBV9 and TRBJ2-1; maybe TRBD1 (5 bases). The CDR3 is made up of 13 amino acids. From germline, CDR1 is SGDLS and CDR2 YYNGEE. Deletions cut 0 bases from V and 5 bases from J, with 6 bases between. As DNA, the CDR3 is TGTGCCAGCAGCGTAGGCAGGGACAATGAGCAGTTCTTC. Its translation: CASSVGRDNEQFF.

The chain combines TRBV9 with TRBJ2-3, with TRBD2 identical over 10 bases. Germline CDR1 is SGDLS and CDR2 is YYNGEE. This CDR3 is built from 15 residues. Trimming removed 4 bases from V and 6 bases from J; junction bases left unmatched: 8. Here the CDR3 reads CASSTTSGKIDTQYF. The CDR3 coding sequence is TGTGCCAGCAGCACCACTAGCGGGAAGATCGATACGCAGTATTTT.

J is TRBJ2-1 and V is TRBV4-2; perhaps TRBD2 as D (5 bases). The germline CDR1 and CDR2 sequences are LGHNA and YNFKEQ. V lost 3 bases and J 0 bases, leaving 12 bases between the germline ends. The CDR3 has 16 amino acids. For the CDR3, the DNA is TGTGCCAGCAGCCAGACCGTAGGGAGCTCCTACAATGAGCAGTTCTTC. Translated, it gives CASSQTVGSSYNEQFF.

The V and J genes are TRBV7-6 and TRBJ1-3; D is perhaps TRBD1 (6 bases). The ends were cut back, 5 bases at V and 0 bases at J, with 11 bases in the middle. CDR1 is SGHVS and CDR2 is FNYEAQ in the germline V gene. This CDR3 region has 15 residues. CDR3 DNA: TGTGCCAGCAGCCCGGGACACCTCTCTGGAAACACCATATATTTT. It codes for CASSPGHLSGNTIYF.

The chain combines TRBV18 with TRBJ1-2; D call uncertain. Trimming cost V 2 bases and J 1 base, with 17 bases left between them. Germline CDR1 and CDR2: KGHSH and LQKENI. CDR3 length equals 17 residues. This chain's CDR3 is CASSPGFGDYLNYGYTF. The CDR3 nucleotides read TGTGCCAGCTCACCAGGCTTCGGAGACTACCTTAACTATGGCTACACCTTC.

The rearrangement links TRBV9 to TRBJ2-3; D is ambiguous. V lost 0 bases and J lost 7, with 3 bases in between. Germline V gene data show CDR1 as SGDLS and CDR2 as YYNGEE. This CDR3 spans 11 amino acids. CDR3 coding DNA: TGTGCCAGCAGCGTAGATAATACGCAGTATTTT. Translation gives CASSVDNTQYF.

This rearrangement joins TRBV6-5 to TRBJ2-5; TRBD2 might be the D (6 bases). The CDR3 has 12 residues. Looked up from germline, CDR1 is MNHEY and CDR2 is SVGAGI. V gave up 10 bases and J gave up 6 bases, with 15 bases separating them. CDR3 bases: TGTGCCACACGCGGAGGGCAAAAGACCCAGTACTTC. It specifies CATRGGQKTQYF.

The V call is TRBV7-2, the J call TRBJ2-3; D might be TRBD2 (5 bases). Germline V lookup: CDR1 SGHTA, CDR2 FQGNSA. Trimming took 1 base from V and 2 from J, leaving 16 bases between them. CDR3 length: 17 residues. The CDR3 nucleotides read TGTGCCAGCAGCTTAGAGCTGCAGCGGTCTAACACAGATACGCAGTATTTT. This translates into CASSLELQRSNTDTQYF.

This sequence joins TRBV4-3 and TRBJ1-1; D uncertain. This CDR3 is 16 amino acids long. The V gene lost 0 bases and the J gene lost 1 base, with 12 bases spanning the gap. Per the germline V gene, CDR1 is LGHNA and CDR2 is YSLEER. The CDR3 DNA reads TGCGCCAGCAGCCAAGATCGCACACCCCAGAACACTGAAGCTTTCTTT. Protein product: CASSQDRTPQNTEAFF.

The V gene is TRBV13, the J gene TRBJ2-7, with 7 bases identical to TRBD2. The CDR3 extends over 16 amino acids. Per the germline V gene, CDR1 is PRHDT and CDR2 is FYEKMQ (reference sequence). V lost 3 bases and J lost 6; bases outside the gene matches: 14. DNA of the CDR3: TGTGCCAGCAGCTTGGGGGTTTGGGGGACTACCGGCGAGCAGTACTTC. Translating it yields CASSLGVWGTTGEQYF.

V gene TRBV11-3 combines with J gene TRBJ2-1; possibly TRBD2 for D (6 bases). The CDR3 runs 17 residues. V lost 0 bases, J lost 3 bases, and 15 bases lay in between. Germline loops: CDR1 SGHNT, CDR2 YENEEA. CDR3 sequence reads: CASSLDLASVGYNEQFF. In DNA, the CDR3 is TGTGCCAGCAGCTTAGATCTTGCTAGCGTAGGCTACAATGAGCAGTTCTTC.

The chain has TRBV5-1 and TRBJ2-1, with 7 bases matching TRBD1. V was clipped by 3 bases and J by 0 bases; unmatched bases: 3. The CDR3 is 15 residues long. The germline CDR1 and CDR2 sequences are SGHRS and YFSETQ. The CDR3 loop is CASSWGQISYNEQFF. The CDR3 DNA reads TGCGCCAGCAGCTGGGGACAGATCTCCTACAATGAGCAGTTCTTC. Complete variable domain (other parts from reference TRBV5-1 and TRBJ2-1): KAGVTQTPRYLIKTRGQQVTLSCSPISGHRSVSWYQQTPGQGLQFLFEYFSETQRNKGNFPGRFSGRQFSNSRSEMNVSTLELGDSALYLCASSWGQISYNEQFFGPGTRLTVL.

The J gene is TRBJ1-1, the V gene TRBV5-1; D remains ambiguous. This CDR3 region has 16 residues. The germline V and J ends were trimmed by 2 bases and 4 bases, with 18 bases remaining between them. CDR1 and CDR2 (germline): SGHRS, YFSETQ. For the CDR3, the DNA is TGCGCCAGCAGCTTTGAATCCCGGGGTCGGGGCACTGAAGCTTTCTTT. As protein: CASSFESRGRGTEAFF.